This passage covers 18 T cell receptor beta chains from one sample sequenced in a study of Graves' ophthalmopathy and Graves' hyperthyroidism. Beta-chain TCR CDR3 regions were amplified from RNA transcripts. An opening RT-PCR round employed HTBI primers and preceded a second-round multiplex PCR. TCRdb itself ran the multiplex PCR reads through MiXCR, one entry per CDR3 protein. The sample consists of some 150,000 distinct CDR3 sequences, 39% of them appearing once. The sample consisted of peripheral blood. The source of these receptors is a man aged 30 to 39 with Graves' ophthalmopathy.

The chain uses TRBV6-5 and TRBJ2-5; TRBD2 might be the D (6 bases). This CDR3 has 18 amino acids. Germline CDR1 reads MNHEY; CDR2 reads SVGAGI. With 4 bases removed from V and 2 bases from J, the gap between germline ends came to 23 bases. The DNA for the CDR3 is TGTGCCAGCAGTTCCCTCCGTCTAGCGCAAGCCAGACAAGAGACCCAGTACTTC. It encodes CASSSLRLAQARQETQYF.

The chain employs TRBV28 and TRBJ1-2; no clear D gene. Trimming stripped 6 bases from V and 5 bases from J, with 10 bases between. CDR1 is MDHEN and CDR2 is SYDVKM in the germline V gene. This CDR3 has 12 residues. The CDR3 nucleotides read TGTGCCAGCAGCCGACGCCTTTATGGCTACACCTTC. Translated, it gives CASSRRLYGYTF.

V and J are TRBV6-1 and TRBJ1-2; the D gene is possibly TRBD1 (5 bases). The germline V gene encodes CDR1 MNHNS and CDR2 SASEGT. CDR3 length: 16 amino acids. Trimming removed 6 bases from V and 0 bases from J, with 17 bases in between. In DNA, the CDR3 is TGTGCCAGCAGAACCTCAGGGAACCCCACTAACTATGGCTACACCTTC. Translation gives CASRTSGNPTNYGYTF.

The chain's CDR3 is CASSEEASSGRGTQYF. The CDR3 coding sequence is TGTGCCAGCAGTGAAGAAGCGTCTAGCGGGAGGGGGACCCAGTACTTC. The rearrangement links TRBV6-1 to TRBJ2-5, with 12 bases that match TRBD2. After removal of 1 base from V and 7 bases from J, the junction contained 7 bases not matched to a gene. CDR3 length: 16 residues. Germline CDR1 is MNHNS and CDR2 is SASEGT.

This clonotype was seen many times. The J gene is TRBJ2-6, the V gene TRBV7-9; D is unresolved. Germline CDR1 and CDR2: SEHNR and FQNEAQ (reference sequence). Trimming removed 2 bases from V and 4 bases from J, with 3 bases in between. CDR3 length equals 13 residues. CDR3 in DNA: TGTGCCAGCAGCTTACGGGGGGCCAACGTCCTGACTTTC. It is translated as CASSLRGANVLTF.

This clonotype was seen at least ten times. The V gene is TRBV7-9, the J gene TRBJ1-1; 7 bases match TRBD1. V lost 7 bases and J lost 6; bases outside the gene matches: 11. CDR1 and CDR2 from the germline V gene are SEHNR and FQNEAQ (reference sequence). This CDR3 has 14 residues. The DNA for the CDR3 is TGTGCCAGCAACCCAGGGGGAAGTATCGCTGAAGCTTTCTTT. Its protein is CASNPGGSIAEAFF.

The chain couples TRBV6-5 to TRBJ1-5; no firm D call. Per the germline V gene, CDR1 is MNHEY and CDR2 is SVGAGI. Trimming left V 4 bases short and J 3 bases short, with 10 bases between. CDR3 length equals 14 residues. The CDR3 protein is CASSSRGLNQPQHF. As DNA, the CDR3 is TGTGCCAGCAGTTCCCGAGGACTCAATCAGCCCCAGCATTTT.

The chain is built from TRBV12-3 or TRBV12-4 and TRBJ2-5; no reliable D call. Trimming shortened V by 6 bases and J by 2 bases, and 13 bases separated the two germline ends. The CDR3 covers 14 residues. Written as DNA, the CDR3 is TGTGCCAGCAGCCCGTTTAGGAGACAAGAGACCCAGTACTTC. It encodes CASSPFRRQETQYF.

This clonotype was recorded a few times. The CDR3 spells CASSYGGTGEAQPQHF. The CDR3 DNA reads as TGTGCCAGCAGTTACGGGGGGACAGGGGAAGCTCAGCCCCAGCATTTT. J is TRBJ1-5 and V is TRBV6-2 or TRBV6-3; 10 bases map to TRBD1. The V gene end was trimmed by 2 bases and the J gene end by 6 bases; junction bases not matched to a gene: 7. The CDR3 runs to 16 residues. The germline V gene encodes CDR1 MNHEY and CDR2 SVGEGT.

The table lists this clonotype with many counts. This chain connects TRBV13 to TRBJ2-7, with D possibly TRBD1 on 6 matching bases. The CDR3 spans 15 residues. Germline V gene lookup returns CDR1 PRHDT and CDR2 FYEKMQ (reference sequence). V dropped 5 bases and J dropped 2 bases, with 16 bases sitting between them. The DNA for the CDR3 is TGTGCCAGCAGCCCTACAGGGCTCCCCACCTACGAGCAGTACTTC. This encodes CASSPTGLPTYEQYF.

Ten or more counts support this clonotype. The rearrangement uses TRBV18 and TRBJ1-6, with a weak D call TRBD1 (6 bases). The V and J ends lost 0 bases and 12 bases respectively, with 18 bases between them. The CDR3 extends over 16 amino acids. Germline V CDR1 and CDR2: KGHSH, LQKENI. The CDR3 reads CASSPPTQGLGQPLHF. In nucleotides, the CDR3 is TGTGCCAGCTCACCACCAACGCAGGGGTTGGGGCAACCCCTCCACTTT. Full variable domain (missing parts from reference TRBV18 and TRBJ1-6): NAGVMQNPRHLVRRRGQEARLRCSPMKGHSHVYWYRQLPEEGLKFMVYLQKENIIDESGMPKERFSAEFPKEGPSILRIQQVVRGDSAAYFCASSPPTQGLGQPLHFGNGTRLTVT.

This clonotype occurred many times. V and J are TRBV7-2 and TRBJ2-5; 9 bases are shared with TRBD1. The V gene's germline CDR1 is SGHTA and CDR2 FQGNSA. The CDR3 is made up of 14 amino acids. Losses at the gene ends were 5 bases for V and 5 bases for J; bases not matched to a gene: 6. The DNA for the CDR3 is TGTGCCAGCAGCATTGGACAGGGGATGGAGACCCAGTACTTC. The encoded protein is CASSIGQGMETQYF.

This clonotype was seen at least ten times. This chain links TRBV30 with TRBJ2-5; D may match TRBD1 or TRBD2 (5 bases each). Germline V gene lookup returns CDR1 GTSNPN and CDR2 SVGIG (reference sequence). The germline V and J ends were trimmed by 4 bases and 7 bases, with 19 bases remaining between them. This CDR3 comprises 14 residues. The CDR3 coding sequence is TGTGCCTGGACCGGGACGGAGAACCTGAGGACCCAGTACTTC. Its protein product is CAWTGTENLRTQYF.

This clonotype was observed many times. The V call is TRBV6-2 or TRBV6-3, the J call TRBJ1-1; possibly TRBD1 for D (6 bases). The CDR3 has 14 amino acids. V was pared by 2 bases and J by 2 bases, with 9 bases between. The germline V gene has CDR1 MNHEY and CDR2 SVGEGT. CDR3 nucleotide sequence: TGTGCCAGCAGTTACGGACAGCTAAACACTGAAGCTTTCTTT. Translation: CASSYGQLNTEAFF.

This clonotype was picked up many times. The chain employs TRBV15 and TRBJ1-1; 8 bases fit TRBD1. Germline loops: CDR1 LNHNV, CDR2 YYDKDF (reference sequence). The CDR3 extends over 15 amino acids. After removal of 0 bases from V and 6 bases from J, the junction contained 6 bases not matched to a gene. The CDR3 region has the DNA TGTGCCACCAGCAGAGATGGCAGGGGGCTCCCTGAAGCTTTCTTT. As protein: CATSRDGRGLPEAFF.

The chain joins TRBV12-5 to TRBJ1-2; 8 nucleotides line up with TRBD1. This CDR3 comprises 18 residues. The V gene's germline CDR1 is LGHNT and CDR2 FRNRAP. V lost 2 bases and J lost 6; bases outside the gene matches: 17. Written as DNA, the CDR3 is TGTGCTAGTGGTTTGTGGGTATATATACAGGGGGATGTCAATGGCTACACCTTC. Translation: CASGLWVYIQGDVNGYTF. Full variable domain (remainder filled in from reference TRBV12-5 and TRBJ1-2): DARVTQTPRHKVTEMGQEVTMRCQPILGHNTVFWYRQTMMQGLELLAYFRNRAPLDDSGMPKDRFSAEMPDATLATLKIQPSEPRDSAVYFCASGLWVYIQGDVNGYTFGSGTRLTVV.

The rearrangement joins TRBV6-1 to TRBJ1-3; unclear D gene. Germline V gene lookup returns CDR1 MNHNS and CDR2 SASEGT. The CDR3 contains 13 residues. V lost 7 bases to trimming and J lost 2 bases, with 9 bases between them. The CDR3 sequence is CASNVAAGNTIYF. The CDR3 DNA follows: TGTGCCAGCAACGTGGCAGCTGGAAACACCATATATTTT.

This chain links TRBV7-2 with TRBJ2-5, with D hard to call. Germline values: CDR1 SGHTA, CDR2 FQGNSA. The CDR3 runs to 14 residues. V was cut by 7 bases and J by 5 bases, with 17 bases left in between. DNA for the CDR3: TGTGCCAGCACCCTCGGAATGGGCCAGGAGACCCAGTACTTC. Translation: CASTLGMGQETQYF.